This record concerns one T cell receptor beta chain sequence. The source of the sample is a study of blood T cell repertoires in COVID-19. In the study overall: From the United States, Italy and Spain came samples of acute and convalescent COVID-19. T cells, B-cell-depleted T cells, or PBMCs provided the cDNA or gDNA that served as material.

CDR3 length equals 15 residues. The germline gives CDR1 SGHTA, CDR2 FQGNSA. J was trimmed by 4 bases and V by 3 bases; bases with no gene match: 5. In the study's own analysis: For nucleated cells, counts were estimated from reference gene primer amplification. The method was immunoSEQ multiplex PCR; TCRdb's version includes in-frame clones alone and lacks a portion of them. V and J calls and clone size are those listed in that table; D and trimming were worked out from the DNA. The profile shows 150,000 to 250,000 clones, 82% of them singletons. The clonotype was recovered from a human donor with acute or convalescent COVID-19. The donor label of this sample is uncertain. The sample consisted of peripheral blood. This sequence joins TRBV7-2 and TRBJ1-2, with 10 bases aligning to TRBD1. The CDR3 region is CASSLVTGGFYGYTF. The CDR3 nucleotides read TGTGCCAGCAGCTTGGTGACAGGGGGCTTCTATGGCTACACCTTC.